The 12 T cell receptor beta chains below were found in one sample sequenced in a study of regulatory T cells in long-lasting Graves disease. Time point indicated: persistent/refractory GD, antithyroid drugs over 5 years with positive TRAb. Extracted RNA from PBMCs served as the source of the TCR library. Relying on iRepertoire HTBI primers and Arm-PCR of CDR3 regions, the team built TCR beta libraries. TCRdb re-called the multiplex PCR reads through MiXCR, storing one row per CDR3 protein. The profile shows about 450,000 distinct CDR3 sequences, about a quarter of them singletons. Sequences were derived from peripheral blood mononuclear cells (PBMCs), sampled when the disease was refractory, from a patient treated with antithyroid drugs. The receptors originated from a female donor with Graves disease.

This clonotype came up a few times. This sequence joins TRBV7-9 and TRBJ2-2; D gene ambiguous. Germline loops: CDR1 SEHNR, CDR2 FQNEAQ (reference sequence). This CDR3 comprises 14 residues. V lost 4 bases to trimming and J lost 2 bases, with 8 bases between them. This CDR3 reads CASSSQTNTGELFF. CDR3 DNA: TGTGCCAGCAGCTCTCAGACAAACACCGGGGAGCTGTTTTTT.

This sequence joins TRBV3-1 and TRBJ2-7; D possibly uses TRBD1 or TRBD2 (5 bases each). Germline CDR1 LGHDT, CDR2 YNNKEL (reference sequence). V shed 3 bases and J shed 6 bases, with 15 bases lying between them. There are 14 residues in the CDR3. CDR3 coding DNA: TGTGCCAGCAGCCATCGGGACGGTCTTGGCGAGCAGTACTTC. Its protein product is CASSHRDGLGEQYF.

The gene calls are TRBV18 and TRBJ1-5; the D gene is possibly TRBD1 (5 bases). Trimming stripped 5 bases from V and 3 bases from J, with 14 bases between. Germline V lookup: CDR1 KGHSH, CDR2 LQKENI. The CDR3 sequence is 15 residues long. CDR3 residues: CASSNPGSHNQPQHF. The CDR3 DNA follows: TGTGCCAGCTCAAACCCAGGGTCTCACAATCAGCCCCAGCATTTT.

As to this clonotype: This could be a read error, since a much larger clone is one nucleotide away. The chain employs TRBV10-3 and TRBJ2-7; D possibly uses TRBD1 or TRBD2 (8 bases each). This CDR3 region has 15 residues. The V gene's germline CDR1 is ENHRY and CDR2 SYGVKD. CDR3 DNA: TGTGTCACCTGGGACAGGACTAGCCATAGGGACGAGCAGTACTTC. It yields the protein CVTWDRTSHRDEQYF.

In this sample, this clonotype turned up a few times. J is TRBJ2-5 and V is TRBV4-3; D is ambiguous. The CDR3 covers 16 residues. With 1 base removed from V and 0 bases from J, the gap between germline ends came to 12 bases. CDR1 and CDR2 from the germline V gene are LGHNA and YSLEER. Here the CDR3 DNA reads TGCGCCAGCAGCCAAGGAATACGGCGTAACCAAGAGACCCAGTACTTC. Protein product: CASSQGIRRNQETQYF.

The gene calls are TRBV30 and TRBJ2-6; 7 bases line up with TRBD2. Germline lookup yields CDR1 GTSNPN and CDR2 SVGIG (reference sequence). This CDR3 has 16 residues. V was pared by 2 bases and J by 0 bases, with 4 bases of the junction left unmatched. CDR3 loop: CAWSREVSSGANVLTF. The CDR3, as DNA: TGTGCCTGGAGTCGGGAGGTATCCTCTGGGGCCAACGTCCTGACTTTC.

Details on this clonotype: This sequence may be a read error, since a much larger clone differs from it by one base. The J gene is TRBJ2-7, the V gene TRBV6-5, with D possibly TRBD1 on 6 matching bases. The CDR3 covers 17 residues. Germline CDR1 MNHEY, CDR2 SVGAGI. The CDR3 coding sequence is TGTGCCAGCAGTTCCTCCGCCCTGAGGGGGAACTCCTGCGAGCAGTACTTC. The encoded protein is CASSSSALRGNSCEQYF.

The chain joins TRBV29-1 to TRBJ2-2, with 10 bases aligning to TRBD2. The CDR3 totals 16 residues. CDR1 is SQVTM and CDR2 is ANQGSEA in the germline V gene. V was clipped by 5 bases and J by 3 bases; unmatched bases: 9. The CDR3 protein is CSVYASGSGDTGELFF. The CDR3 nucleotides are TGCAGCGTTTACGCTAGCGGGAGTGGTGACACCGGGGAGCTGTTTTTT.

In its sample, this clonotype was seen a few times. V gene TRBV27 combines with J gene TRBJ2-2; D perhaps matches TRBD1 (6 bases). Trimming took 6 bases from V and 6 from J, leaving 14 bases between them. The CDR3 runs 14 residues. CDR1 is MNHEY and CDR2 is SMNVEV in the germline V gene (reference sequence). The CDR3 DNA reads as TGTGCCAGCAGACTCTTCACAGGGCCCGGGGAGCTGTTTTTT. As protein: CASRLFTGPGELFF.

J is TRBJ2-2 and V is TRBV5-6; weak D call: TRBD2 (5 bases). Germline V gene lookup returns CDR1 SGHDT and CDR2 YYEEEE. V was cut by 5 bases and J by 4 bases, with 18 bases left in between. There are 16 residues in the CDR3. DNA of the CDR3: TGTGCCAGCAGTCGGAAGGTAGGAGGACTCACCGGGGAGCTGTTTTTT. Its protein is CASSRKVGGLTGELFF.

The genes are TRBV5-6 and TRBJ1-2; D is ambiguous. Germline V gene sequence: CDR1 SGHDT, CDR2 YYEEEE. Trimming left V 6 bases short and J 8 bases short, with 20 bases between. The CDR3 is 14 amino acids. The DNA of the CDR3 is TGTGCCAGCAACACCGCCGCGGGTCGAGGGGGCTACACCTTC. Translation gives CASNTAAGRGGYTF.

This clonotype appeared many times. The chain employs TRBV6-5 and TRBJ1-1; no firm D call. The CDR3 runs to 14 residues. The germline V gene has CDR1 MNHEY and CDR2 SVGAGI. Between the trimmed V and J ends, which lost 4 bases and 3 bases, there was a span of 12 bases. In DNA form, the CDR3 reads TGTGCCAGCAGTTTTGGCAGTAGGGACACTGAAGCTTTCTTT. Its translation is CASSFGSRDTEAFF.